The T cell receptor (beta chain) described here comes from a study of T cell changes during pregnancy in multiple sclerosis. Trimming left V 6 bases short and J 1 base short, with 13 bases between. The CDR3 is made up of 14 amino acids. Germline loops: CDR1 LNHDA, CDR2 SQIVND (reference sequence). Sequencing used immunoSEQ multiplex PCR; TCRdb keeps in-frame clones, though not all of them. The table has 25,000 to 30,000 clones, about nine tenths seen once. This specimen was CD8+ T cells from peripheral blood mononuclear cells, taken before pregnancy. This chain links TRBV19 with TRBJ2-7; possibly TRBD2 for D (6 bases). This TCR came from a female donor with multiple sclerosis, enrolled in a pregnancy study. The CDR3 DNA sequence: TGTGCCAGTAGCGTAAGGAGGGGATCCTACGAGCAGTACTTC. This sequence encodes CASSVRRGSYEQYF. Full variable domain (outside the CDR3, taken from reference TRBV19 and TRBJ2-7): DGGITQSPKYLFRKEGQNVTLSCEQNLNHDAMYWYRQDPGQGLRLIYYSQIVNDFQKGDIAEGYSVSREKKESFPLTVTSAQKNPTAFYLCASSVRRGSYEQYFGPGTRLTVT.